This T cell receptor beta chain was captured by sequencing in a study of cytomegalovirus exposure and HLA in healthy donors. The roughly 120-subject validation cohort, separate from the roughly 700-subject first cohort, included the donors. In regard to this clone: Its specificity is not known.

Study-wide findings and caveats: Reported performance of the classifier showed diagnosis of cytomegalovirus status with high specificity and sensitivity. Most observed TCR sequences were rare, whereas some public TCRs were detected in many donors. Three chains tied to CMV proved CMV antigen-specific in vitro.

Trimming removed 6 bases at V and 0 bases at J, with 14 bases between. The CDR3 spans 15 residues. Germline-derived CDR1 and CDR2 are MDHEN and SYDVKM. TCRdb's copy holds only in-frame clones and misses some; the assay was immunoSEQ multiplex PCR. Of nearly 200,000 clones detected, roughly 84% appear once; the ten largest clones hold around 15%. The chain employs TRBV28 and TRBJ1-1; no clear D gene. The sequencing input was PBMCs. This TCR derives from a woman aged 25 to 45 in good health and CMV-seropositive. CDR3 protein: CASRPPTAMNTEAFF. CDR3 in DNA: TGTGCCAGCAGACCCCCGACTGCCATGAACACTGAAGCTTTCTTT.